This T cell receptor (beta chain) comes out of a study of sequential checkpoint blockade in melanoma. The wider study: First-line arms were nivolumab then ipilimumab, or the reverse, randomized 1:1.

Profiled with immunoSEQ multiplex PCR; TCRdb holds only in-frame clones, not every one. Of tens of thousands of clones listed, roughly 89% are singletons. Treatment described: randomized to nivolumab then ipilimumab (arm A) or the reverse (arm B). Trimming cost V 0 bases and J 2 bases, with 14 bases left between them. CDR1 and CDR2 (germline): LGHNA, YSLEER. The CDR3 extends over 17 amino acids. The chain uses TRBV4-3 and TRBJ2-1, with D perhaps matching TRBD2 (7 bases). This TCR was recovered from a human donor with melanoma. The sample consisted of CD8+ T cells sorted from blood (inferred from file names), taken from a patient given nivolumab and ipilimumab in sequence. CDR3 bases: TGCGCCAGCAGCCAAGATGCTCGGGGGGCTCCCTACAATGAGCAGTTCTTC. The encoded protein is CASSQDARGAPYNEQFF.